These 25 T cell receptor beta chains were sequenced from one sample in a study of T cells in Graves' hyperthyroidism and ophthalmopathy. From RNA transcripts, TCR beta CDR3 regions were amplified. HTBI primers were used for first-round RT-PCR of the TCR CDR3. TCRdb re-called the multiplex PCR reads with MiXCR, one entry per CDR3 protein. In the table there are about 400,000 distinct CDR3 sequences, about an eighth of which are singletons. The sequenced sample consisted of blood. These receptor sequences come from a young woman with Graves' hyperthyroidism.

This clonotype occurred many times. The V call is TRBV6-1, the J call TRBJ2-6; no firm D call. V was pared by 4 bases and J by 1 base, with 5 bases between. From germline, CDR1 is MNHNS and CDR2 SASEGT. The CDR3 has 14 amino acids. CDR3 DNA: TGTGCCAGCAGTGTCTGGTCTGGGGCCAACGTCCTGACTTTC. This codes for CASSVWSGANVLTF.

To note about this clonotype: Possible read error: a much larger clone is one base away. The chain combines TRBV20-1 with TRBJ1-4, with 7 bases aligning to TRBD1. The germline CDR1 and CDR2 sequences are DFQATT and SNEGSKA (reference sequence). The CDR3 contains 15 residues. The CDR3 DNA reads as TGCAGTGCTAGAGATGTCGAGACAGGGAGTGAAAAACCGTTTTTT. This sequence encodes CSARDVETGSEKPFF.

This clonotype turned up a few times. The rearrangement links TRBV5-1 to TRBJ2-2, with 7 bases lining up with TRBD1. The CDR3 sequence is 15 residues long. The junction had 11 bases not matched to a gene; V was cut back by 5 bases and J by 7 bases. Germline CDR1 and CDR2: SGHRS and YFSETQ. The CDR3 is CASRLTGDEGGELFF. The CDR3 DNA reads as TGCGCCAGCAGGTTAACAGGGGATGAAGGCGGGGAGCTGTTTTTT.

This clonotype was recorded at least ten times. The chain joins TRBV7-8 to TRBJ1-1, with TRBD1 identical over 7 bases. Trimming cost V 5 bases and J 10 bases; bases outside gene matches: 19. The CDR3 contains 16 residues. Germline loops: CDR1 SGHVS, CDR2 FQNEAQ. CDR3 bases: TGTGCCAGCAGCACCAGACAGGGATTTATAGATGGTGTAGCTTTCTTT. Translating gives CASSTRQGFIDGVAFF.

This clonotype was seen at least ten times. The chain joins TRBV6-1 to TRBJ1-6; possibly TRBD1 for D (6 bases). The CDR3 spans 12 residues. V dropped 5 bases and J dropped 8 bases, with 7 bases sitting between them. CDR1 MNHNS and CDR2 SASEGT come from the germline V gene. CDR3 sequence: CASSYRDSPLHF. CDR3 in DNA: TGTGCCAGCAGTTACAGGGATTCACCCCTCCACTTT.

In this sample, this clonotype turned up a few times. V gene TRBV28 combines with J gene TRBJ2-2, with 7 positions matching TRBD2. The CDR3 contains 17 residues. J gave up 2 bases and V 3 bases, and 9 bases lay outside the gene matches. The germline V gene encodes CDR1 MDHEN and CDR2 SYDVKM. CDR3 coding DNA: TGTGCCAGCAGTTTTCCCCCTAGCGGAGATAACACCGGGGAGCTGTTTTTT. Its translation: CASSFPPSGDNTGELFF.

A few counts support this clonotype. The chain uses TRBV20-1 and TRBJ1-4, with D possibly being TRBD1 (5 bases). This CDR3 region has 15 residues. The V end lost 2 bases, the J end lost 8 bases, and 18 bases lay between the germline ends. Germline CDR1 and CDR2: DFQATT and SNEGSKA (reference sequence). CDR3 DNA sequence: TGCAGTGCTAGACCTACAACGGGACGGGTAGAAAAACTGTTTTTT. Its translation: CSARPTTGRVEKLFF.

This clonotype was seen at least ten times. For the CDR3, the DNA is TGTGCCAGCACCAGAGGGGCGCGGGAGATCGGGGAGACCCAGTACTTC. Translating it yields CASTRGAREIGETQYF. The chain couples TRBV9 to TRBJ2-5; 7 bases are shared with TRBD2. The ends lost 6 bases at V and 5 bases at J; junction bases unmatched: 16. CDR3 size: 16 residues. Germline CDR1 is SGDLS and CDR2 is YYNGEE.

The sample holds many counts of this clonotype. V and J are TRBV28 and TRBJ1-5; possible D gene TRBD1, 6 bases. The CDR3 consists of 13 residues. The V end was cut by 8 bases, the J end by 2 bases, with 10 bases between. The germline V gene encodes CDR1 MDHEN and CDR2 SYDVKM. CDR3 DNA sequence: TGTGCCAGCTACAGGGATGGCAATCAGCCCCAGCATTTT. Amino acid sequence: CASYRDGNQPQHF.

This clonotype was detected many times. The gene calls are TRBV15 and TRBJ1-6; D perhaps matches TRBD1 (5 bases). V was shortened by 5 bases and J by 8 bases, with 13 bases between the two germline ends. Germline-derived CDR1 and CDR2 are LNHNV and YYDKDF (reference sequence). The CDR3 consists of 14 residues. Here the CDR3 DNA reads TGTGCCACCAGCCCGAGCCAGGGTTATTCACCCCTCCACTTT. This codes for CATSPSQGYSPLHF.

A few counts support this clonotype. The V call is TRBV5-5, the J call TRBJ1-3; possibly TRBD1 for D (6 bases). The germline V gene encodes CDR1 SGHKS and CDR2 YYEKEE (reference sequence). The CDR3 extends over 15 amino acids. Trimming pared 6 bases from V and 0 bases from J, leaving 13 bases between. The CDR3 sequence: CASTPGTPSGNTIYF. CDR3 DNA: TGTGCCAGCACCCCGGGGACACCCTCTGGAAACACCATATATTTT.

The chain has TRBV20-1 and TRBJ2-5; 7 bases match TRBD1. Germline V CDR1 and CDR2: DFQATT, SNEGSKA (reference sequence). CDR3 length: 18 residues. With 0 bases clipped from V and 13 bases from J, the junction kept 26 bases outside the gene matches. CDR3 DNA sequence: TGCAGTGCTAGAGATTTGGACAGGCCGCTTCCGATCCAAGAGAACCGGTACTTC. This encodes CSARDLDRPLPIQENRYF.

In this sample, this clonotype turned up many times. J is TRBJ2-3 and V is TRBV24-1, with unresolved D. Germline V gene lookup returns CDR1 KGHDR and CDR2 SFDVKD. Trimming pared 1 base from V and 8 bases from J, leaving 3 bases between. The CDR3 spans 11 residues. The CDR3 reads CATSDFGTQYF. In nucleotides, the CDR3 is TGTGCCACCAGTGATTTTGGTACGCAGTATTTT.

This chain joins TRBV7-6 and TRBJ2-2; D not certain. V lost 2 bases and J lost 0, with 13 bases in between. This CDR3 contains 17 residues. The germline V gene has CDR1 SGHVS and CDR2 FNYEAQ. The chain's CDR3 is CASSLISRGPNTGELFF. The DNA of the CDR3 is TGTGCCAGCAGCTTAATCTCCCGAGGCCCGAACACCGGGGAGCTGTTTTTT.

This clonotype was seen at least ten times. The chain joins TRBV10-3 to TRBJ2-7; the match to TRBD1 covers 7 bases. J gave up 7 bases and V 7 bases, and 7 bases lay outside the gene matches. This CDR3 is built from 12 residues. Germline V lookup: CDR1 ENHRY, CDR2 SYGVKD. The CDR3 region has the DNA TGTGCCATCACCACAGGGGTTGGGGAGCAGTACTTC. Protein: CAITTGVGEQYF.

This clonotype was recorded a few times. The V gene is TRBV27, the J gene TRBJ2-7; TRBD1 matches at 9 bases. V shed 5 bases, J shed 8 bases, and the junction held 4 bases outside the gene matches. The CDR3 totals 12 residues. The V gene's germline CDR1 is MNHEY and CDR2 SMNVEV (reference sequence). The CDR3, as DNA: TGTGCCAGCAGTGACAGGGGGTCTCAGCAGTACTTC. This gives the protein CASSDRGSQQYF.

This clonotype was counted ten times or more. The chain employs TRBV20-1 and TRBJ2-6; 7 nucleotides align to TRBD1. Germline V gene data show CDR1 as DFQATT and CDR2 as SNEGSKA (reference sequence). The CDR3 runs to 16 residues. V was clipped by 6 bases and J by 1 base; unmatched bases: 9. CDR3 DNA: TGCAGTGCAACGACAGGGAGACCTTCTGGGGCCAACGTCCTGACTTTC. Translation gives CSATTGRPSGANVLTF.

This clonotype was recorded at least ten times. The J gene is TRBJ2-4, the V gene TRBV11-2; no clear D gene. CDR3 length: 18 amino acids. Trimming shortened V by 2 bases and J by 0 bases, and 17 bases separated the two germline ends. CDR1 is SGHAT, CDR2 FQNNGV, per germline. CDR3 nucleotides: TGTGCCAGCAGCTTAATCGGACCTTCGGAACTAGCCAAAAACATTCAGTACTTC. Translated: CASSLIGPSELAKNIQYF.

This clonotype was seen a few times. A much larger clone lies a single base off, so this may be a read error. This chain joins TRBV5-1 and TRBJ1-1, with D perhaps TRBD1 (5 bases). The CDR3 length is 17 residues. Germline-derived CDR1 and CDR2 are SGHRS and YFSETQ. The CDR3 bases are TGCGCCAGCAGCTTACAAGGGACCAAGCTCCTGAACACTGAAGCTTCCTTT. Protein product: CASSLQGTKLLNTEASF.

This clonotype was seen ten or more times. The chain recombines TRBV28 with TRBJ2-5, with D perhaps TRBD1 (6 bases). The CDR3 spans 14 residues. In germline, CDR1 is MDHEN, CDR2 SYDVKM. Trimming took off 8 bases at V and 5 bases at J, with 18 bases between the two ends. The CDR3 DNA sequence: TGTGCCAGCGGGGAACAGGGACGGTTGGAGACCCAGTACTTC. It yields the protein CASGEQGRLETQYF. The full variable domain, with the rest looked up from reference TRBV28 and TRBJ2-5, is DVKVTQSSRYLVKRTGEKVFLECVQDMDHENMFWYRQDPGLGLRLIYFSYDVKMKEKGDIPEGYSVSREKKERFSLILESASTNQTSMYLCASGEQGRLETQYFGPGTRLLVL.

The chain uses TRBV29-1 and TRBJ1-2; D is unresolved. The CDR3 consists of 13 residues. The V gene lost 3 bases and the J gene lost 1 base, with 9 bases spanning the gap. Per the germline V gene, CDR1 is SQVTM and CDR2 is ANQGSEA. The CDR3 sequence is CSVEGKSNYGYTF. The CDR3 coding sequence is TGCAGCGTTGAGGGAAAAAGTAACTATGGCTACACCTTC.

The chain links TRBV10-3 to TRBJ2-7; 10 positions agree with TRBD1. Per the germline V gene, CDR1 is ENHRY and CDR2 is SYGVKD. V shed 9 bases and J 7 bases; nucleotides not matched to a gene: 6. The length of the CDR3 is 12 residues. The CDR3 sequence: CAIGQGGREQYF. The CDR3 DNA reads as TGTGCCATAGGACAGGGGGGCCGGGAGCAGTACTTC.

The sample holds many counts of this clonotype. The V gene is TRBV6-1, the J gene TRBJ1-2; D call uncertain. From germline, CDR1 is MNHNS and CDR2 SASEGT. Trimming cost V 4 bases and J 7 bases, with 13 bases left between them. CDR3 length: 13 residues. The CDR3 loop is CASSGRQNLGYTF. CDR3 sequence (DNA): TGTGCCAGCAGTGGTCGGCAAAATCTTGGCTACACCTTC.

The chain carries TRBV5-6 and TRBJ2-6, with TRBD1 matching 9 bases. The CDR3 is 16 amino acids. Unmatched junction bases numbered 4, after V lost 5 bases and J lost 1 base. Germline CDR1 is SGHDT and CDR2 is YYEEEE. The CDR3 coding sequence is TGTGCCAGCAGTGGGACAGGGCTATCTGGGGCCAACGTCCTGACTTTC. As protein: CASSGTGLSGANVLTF. The full variable domain, in which reference TRBV5-6 and TRBJ2-6 provide the parts outside the CDR3, is DAGVTQSPTHLIKTRGQQVTLRCSPKSGHDTVSWYQQALGQGPQFIFQYYEEEERQRGNFPDRFSGHQFPNYSSELNVNALLLGDSALYLCASSGTGLSGANVLTFGAGSRLTVL.

This clonotype has more than one count but fewer than ten. CDR3 protein: CAWSLLLGGIPSYNEQFF. In DNA, the CDR3 is TGTGCCTGGAGTTTACTTTTAGGCGGGATCCCATCCTACAATGAGCAGTTCTTC. V and J are TRBV30 and TRBJ2-1; tentatively, D is TRBD2 (6 bases). This CDR3 is built from 18 residues. Germline assignment: CDR1 GTSNPN and CDR2 SVGIG (reference sequence). Trimming removed 2 bases from V and 1 base from J, with 21 bases in between.